This entry lists 4 T cell receptor beta chains sequenced from one sample in a study of blood T cell repertoires in COVID-19. Measured with immunoSEQ multiplex PCR; TCRdb has only the in-frame clones, and not every one. The sample records over 250,000 clones, 80% to 95% being singletons. The specimen was PBMCs or T cells enriched from blood (not recorded which). Every receptor here comes from a woman in her 30s who had recovered from COVID-19.

J is TRBJ1-2 and V is TRBV15; 7 bases are shared with TRBD1. With 1 base clipped from V and 6 bases from J, the junction kept 5 bases outside the gene matches. In germline, CDR1 is LNHNV, CDR2 YYDKDF (reference sequence). The CDR3 is 14 amino acids. The chain's CDR3 is CATSRGGTVHGYTF. CDR3 nucleotide sequence: TGTGCCACCAGCAGAGGCGGGACAGTGCATGGCTACACCTTC.

The J gene is TRBJ1-6, the V gene TRBV18, with D possibly being TRBD1 (6 bases). In germline, CDR1 is KGHSH, CDR2 LQKENI. V lost 2 bases and J 9 bases, leaving 20 bases between the germline ends. CDR3 length equals 17 residues. CDR3 nucleotide sequence: TGTGCCAGCTCACCAGAGAGTCCGGGACACTGGAGTTCACCCCTCCACTTT. Protein sequence: CASSPESPGHWSSPLHF.

V gene TRBV5-1 combines with J gene TRBJ2-1; the match to TRBD2 covers 12 bases. The germline gives CDR1 SGHRS, CDR2 YFSETQ. The ends lost 2 bases at V and 6 bases at J; junction bases unmatched: 6. CDR3 length equals 16 residues. The CDR3 DNA sequence: TGCGCCAGCAGCTTCGGTACTAGCGGGAGGACCAATGAGCAGTTCTTC. This translates into CASSFGTSGRTNEQFF.

This chain links TRBV7-9 with TRBJ2-1; 9 nucleotides agree with TRBD2. The V and J ends lost 3 bases and 8 bases, in that order; junction bases with no gene match: 5. The CDR3 is made up of 14 amino acids. Germline values: CDR1 SEHNR, CDR2 FQNEAQ (reference sequence). CDR3 loop: CASSFLAGVDEQFF. CDR3 DNA sequence: TGTGCCAGCAGCTTCTTAGCGGGAGTAGATGAGCAGTTCTTC.